The following is a TCR beta chain sequence with its context. Study processing details: Counts of nucleated cells, estimated from reference gene primer amplification, were obtained. Here immunoSEQ multiplex PCR was the method, and the copy in TCRdb shows in-frame clones only, minus some. The V and J calls and clone size come from that table; D and trimming were worked out from the DNA. Of 150,000 to 160,000 clones in the sample, 80% to 90% were seen once. This CDR3 has 13 amino acids. The germline V gene has CDR1 KGHSH and CDR2 LQKENI. V lost 3 bases and J 6 bases, leaving 9 bases between the germline ends. These data are taken from a study of blood T cell repertoires in COVID-19. The wider study: There were acute and convalescent COVID-19 samples, and they came from the United States, Italy and Spain. The cDNA or gDNA used as material had been derived from T cells, B-cell-depleted T cells, or PBMCs.

Source material: peripheral blood. The gene calls are TRBV18 and TRBJ1-5; D is ambiguous. The sequence came from a woman between 50 and 59 years old with acute or convalescent COVID-19. CDR3 region: CASSPGTTQPQHF. The CDR3, as DNA: TGTGCCAGCTCACCTGGCACTACTCAGCCCCAGCATTTT.